Below, 9 T cell receptor beta chains from the same sample are listed, as sequenced in a study of CD8+ T cells in alopecia areata. RNA was isolated and reverse transcribed to cDNA, the sequencing template. TCRdb's copy holds only in-frame clones and misses some; the assay was immunoSEQ multiplex PCR. This sample has 150,000 to 200,000 clones, with roughly 60% found just once. Sequencing was performed on CD4+ T cells sorted from blood. The receptors were sampled from a human donor in good health.

V and J are TRBV30 and TRBJ1-5; 7 nucleotides agree with TRBD1. The V gene end was trimmed by 3 bases and the J gene end by 2 bases; junction bases not matched to a gene: 1. This CDR3 spans 13 amino acids. From germline, CDR1 is GTSNPN and CDR2 SVGIG (reference sequence). CDR3 sequence: CAWSGTGNQPQHF. The DNA for the CDR3 is TGTGCCTGGAGCGGGACAGGCAATCAGCCCCAGCATTTT.

This chain links TRBV29-1 with TRBJ2-7; D gene unclear. Trimming cost V 3 bases and J 0 bases, with 9 bases left between them. The CDR3 spans 13 residues. CDR1 is SQVTM and CDR2 is ANQGSEA in the germline V gene. CDR3 bases: TGCAGCGTTGAGCACGCATACTCCTACGAGCAGTACTTC. This gives the protein CSVEHAYSYEQYF.

This chain joins TRBV6-5 and TRBJ2-2; D not resolved. Germline-derived CDR1 and CDR2 are MNHEY and SVGAGI. The CDR3 is 13 residues long. V lost 6 bases, J lost 4 bases, and 9 bases lay in between. CDR3 DNA sequence: TGTGCCAGCAGCCCGATTGGCACCGGGGAGCTGTTTTTT. The encoded protein is CASSPIGTGELFF.

This sequence joins TRBV30 and TRBJ2-7; tentatively, D is TRBD1 (5 bases). CDR3 length: 14 amino acids. The V gene's germline CDR1 is GTSNPN and CDR2 SVGIG (reference sequence). V gave up 2 bases and J gave up 6 bases, with 17 bases separating them. The CDR3: CAWSPRGSVGEQYF. In DNA form, the CDR3 reads TGTGCCTGGAGTCCAAGGGGAAGTGTCGGCGAGCAGTACTTC.

This clone was counted only a few times. This chain connects TRBV30 to TRBJ1-5; D uncertain. Germline V gene lookup returns CDR1 GTSNPN and CDR2 SVGIG (reference sequence). The V gene lost 0 bases and the J gene lost 7 bases, with 13 bases spanning the gap. This CDR3 region has 14 residues. The CDR3 spells CAWSVGERNQPQHF. CDR3 bases: TGTGCCTGGAGTGTGGGCGAGAGGAACCAGCCCCAGCATTTT.

The chain links TRBV6-5 to TRBJ2-3; D is unresolved. The CDR3 runs 15 residues. CDR1 and CDR2 (germline): MNHEY, SVGAGI. V lost 1 base to trimming and J lost 0 bases, with 8 bases between them. The CDR3 loop is CASSYYPRSTDTQYF. CDR3 sequence (DNA): TGTGCCAGCAGTTACTACCCCCGTAGCACAGATACGCAGTATTTT.

The rearrangement links TRBV18 to TRBJ2-7, with a weak D call TRBD1 (5 bases). Germline V gene lookup returns CDR1 KGHSH and CDR2 LQKENI. The germline V and J ends were trimmed by 6 bases and 0 bases, with 12 bases remaining between them. The CDR3 length is 14 residues. In DNA form, the CDR3 reads TGTGCCAGCTCCCCATACAGGAGCTCCTACGAGCAGTACTTC. Protein: CASSPYRSSYEQYF.

The V and J genes are TRBV30 and TRBJ1-5; 7 positions agree with TRBD1. Per germline, CDR1 GTSNPN and CDR2 SVGIG (reference sequence). The length of the CDR3 is 16 residues. V dropped 0 bases and J dropped 2; count of bases not matched to a gene: 7. The DNA for the CDR3 is TGTGCCTGGAGTGTACGAAACAGGGGCCGCAATCAGCCCCAGCATTTT. It translates to CAWSVRNRGRNQPQHF.

This clone was recorded a few times. The rearrangement joins TRBV29-1 to TRBJ2-1; D might be TRBD1 (6 bases). The CDR3 has 13 residues. CDR1 is SQVTM, CDR2 ANQGSEA, per germline. Trimming took off 4 bases at V and 8 bases at J, with 15 bases between the two ends. The CDR3 DNA reads TGCAGCGTTGTACAGGGTCCCAGGGATGAGCAGTTCTTC. This codes for CSVVQGPRDEQFF.